This T cell receptor beta chain was identified in a study of cytomegalovirus exposure and HLA in healthy donors. Study details: An early data release held 80 million or so unique TCRs from HLA-typed donors.

Germline CDR1 is SGDLS and CDR2 is YYNGEE. The CDR3 runs to 15 residues. The V gene end was trimmed by 1 base and the J gene end by 2 bases; junction bases not matched to a gene: 1. The PCR made use of 60 Vbeta and 13 Jbeta primers. Sequencing was performed with immunoSEQ multiplex PCR; in TCRdb, only in-frame clones are kept and a portion is missing. The profile covers around 150,000 clones, with roughly 77% appearing a single time and about 1.9% taken by the ten largest. The sequencing sample was made of PBMCs. The sequence came from a woman aged 18-29 years in good health and CMV-seronegative. The V gene is TRBV9, the J gene TRBJ2-1; 9 bases match TRBD2. In DNA form, the CDR3 reads TGTGCCAGCAGCGTATCTAGCGGGACCTACAATGAGCAGTTCTTC. Translating it yields CASSVSSGTYNEQFF.